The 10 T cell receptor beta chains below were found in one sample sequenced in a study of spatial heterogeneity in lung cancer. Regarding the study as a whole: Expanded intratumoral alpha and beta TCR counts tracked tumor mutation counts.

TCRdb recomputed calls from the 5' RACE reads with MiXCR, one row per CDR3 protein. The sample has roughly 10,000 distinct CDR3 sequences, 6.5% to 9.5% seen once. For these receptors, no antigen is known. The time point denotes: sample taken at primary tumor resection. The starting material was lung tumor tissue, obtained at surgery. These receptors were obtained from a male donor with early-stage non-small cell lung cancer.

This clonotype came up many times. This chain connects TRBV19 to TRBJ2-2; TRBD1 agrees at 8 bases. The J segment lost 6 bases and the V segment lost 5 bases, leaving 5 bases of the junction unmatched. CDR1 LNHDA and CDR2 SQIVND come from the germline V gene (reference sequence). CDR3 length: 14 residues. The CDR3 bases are TGTGCCAGTAGTGCATTGACAGGGGCCGGGGAGCTGTTTTTT. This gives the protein CASSALTGAGELFF.

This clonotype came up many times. The CDR3 bases are TGCAGTGCAAGGACAGGGATTGGAGAAAAACTGTTTTTT. As protein: CSARTGIGEKLFF. The V and J genes are TRBV20-1 and TRBJ1-4, with 8 nucleotides matching TRBD1. The CDR3 has 13 residues. Trimming took 6 bases from V and 8 from J; bases not matched to a gene: 8. Germline assignment: CDR1 DFQATT and CDR2 SNEGSKA (reference sequence).

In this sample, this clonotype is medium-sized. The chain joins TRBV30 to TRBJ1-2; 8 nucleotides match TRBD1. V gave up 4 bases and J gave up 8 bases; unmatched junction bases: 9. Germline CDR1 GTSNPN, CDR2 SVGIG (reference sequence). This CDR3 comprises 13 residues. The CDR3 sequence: CAWTVGQGDGYTF. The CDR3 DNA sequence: TGTGCCTGGACCGTCGGACAGGGTGACGGCTACACCTTC.

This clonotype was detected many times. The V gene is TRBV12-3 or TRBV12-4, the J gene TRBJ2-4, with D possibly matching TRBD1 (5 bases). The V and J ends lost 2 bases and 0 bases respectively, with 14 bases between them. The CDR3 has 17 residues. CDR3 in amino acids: CASSLRTQTLAKNIQYF. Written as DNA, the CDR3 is TGTGCCAGCAGTTTAAGGACACAGACTTTAGCCAAAAACATTCAGTACTTC.

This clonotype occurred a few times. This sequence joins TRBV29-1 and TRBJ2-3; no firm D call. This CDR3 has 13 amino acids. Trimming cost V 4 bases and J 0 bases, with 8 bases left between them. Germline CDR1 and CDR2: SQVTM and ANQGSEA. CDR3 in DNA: TGCAGCGTTGGAAAATCTAGCACAGATACGCAGTATTTT. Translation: CSVGKSSTDTQYF.

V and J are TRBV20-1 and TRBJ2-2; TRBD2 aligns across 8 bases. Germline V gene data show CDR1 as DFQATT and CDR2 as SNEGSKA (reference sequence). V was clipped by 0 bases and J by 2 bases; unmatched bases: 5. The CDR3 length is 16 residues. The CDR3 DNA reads TGCAGTGCTAGAGATGTCACTAGCGGAAACACCGGGGAGCTGTTTTTT. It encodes CSARDVTSGNTGELFF.

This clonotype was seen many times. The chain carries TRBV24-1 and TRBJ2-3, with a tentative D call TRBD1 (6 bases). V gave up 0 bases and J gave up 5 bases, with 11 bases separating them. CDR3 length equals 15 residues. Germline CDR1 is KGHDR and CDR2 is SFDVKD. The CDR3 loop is CATSDLNRGGDTQYF. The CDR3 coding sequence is TGTGCCACCAGTGATTTGAACAGAGGGGGAGATACGCAGTATTTT.

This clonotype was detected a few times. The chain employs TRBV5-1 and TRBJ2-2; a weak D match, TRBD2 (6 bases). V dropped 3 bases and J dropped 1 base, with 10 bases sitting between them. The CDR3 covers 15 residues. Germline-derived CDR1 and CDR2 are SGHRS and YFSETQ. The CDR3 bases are TGCGCCAGCAGCTCACCGGGACTGAACACCGGGGAGCTGTTTTTT. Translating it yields CASSSPGLNTGELFF.

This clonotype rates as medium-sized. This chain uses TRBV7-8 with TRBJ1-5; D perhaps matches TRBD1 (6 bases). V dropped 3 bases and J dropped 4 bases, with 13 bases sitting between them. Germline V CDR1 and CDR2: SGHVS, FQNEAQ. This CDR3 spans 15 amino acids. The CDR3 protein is CASSFLAGANQPQHF. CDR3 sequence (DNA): TGTGCCAGCAGCTTTTTGGCGGGGGCAAATCAGCCCCAGCATTTT.

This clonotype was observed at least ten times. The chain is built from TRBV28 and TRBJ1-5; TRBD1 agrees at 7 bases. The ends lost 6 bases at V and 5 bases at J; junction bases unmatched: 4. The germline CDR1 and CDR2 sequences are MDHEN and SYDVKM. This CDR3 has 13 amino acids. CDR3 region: CASRTGVDQPQHF. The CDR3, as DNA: TGTGCCAGCAGAACAGGGGTGGATCAGCCCCAGCATTTT. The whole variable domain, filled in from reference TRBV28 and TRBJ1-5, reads DVKVTQSSRYLVKRTGEKVFLECVQDMDHENMFWYRQDPGLGLRLIYFSYDVKMKEKGDIPEGYSVSREKKERFSLILESASTNQTSMYLCASRTGVDQPQHFGDGTRLSIL.